The source of this T cell receptor (beta chain) is a study of blood T cell repertoires in COVID-19. Study details: Acute and convalescent COVID-19 samples came from the United States, Italy and Spain. T cells, B-cell-depleted T cells, or PBMCs supplied cDNA or gDNA.

Original handling: The authors estimated nucleated cell counts from reference gene primer amplification. Assay: immunoSEQ multiplex PCR; the TCRdb copy retains only in-frame clones and omits some. The DNA was the basis for D and trimming; V, J and clone size are from that table. The sample consists of 31,000 or so clones, 75% to 90% of them appearing once. CDR3 size: 14 residues. V was pared by 4 bases and J by 4 bases, with 11 bases between. The V gene's germline CDR1 is GTSNPN and CDR2 SVGIG (reference sequence). The rearrangement uses TRBV30 and TRBJ2-6; possible D gene TRBD1, 5 bases. Sequencing used peripheral blood. The sequence derives from an elderly man with acute or convalescent COVID-19. The CDR3 here is CAWTPGSGANVLTF. CDR3 bases: TGTGCCTGGACCCCAGGGTCGGGGGCCAACGTCCTGACTTTC.